The T cell receptor beta chain under discussion was sequenced for a study of blood T cell repertoires in COVID-19. About the research overall: Samples representing acute and convalescent COVID-19 were sourced from the United States, Italy and Spain.

Assay: immunoSEQ multiplex PCR; the TCRdb copy retains only in-frame clones and omits some. The sample includes fewer than 700,000 clones, around 90% of them seen just once. CDR1 SGDLS and CDR2 YYNGEE come from the germline V gene. CDR3 size: 14 residues. The V gene lost 5 bases and the J gene lost 4 bases, with 16 bases spanning the gap. Patients from Seattle were sampled longitudinally, starting during active infection. This chain connects TRBV9 to TRBJ2-7; D is possibly TRBD2 (7 bases). Input material: peripheral blood. The clonotype originates from a woman aged 45-65 years with COVID-19, enrolled during active disease. The CDR3 DNA follows: TGTGCCAGCAGTGGGGGGGCCATGACATACGAGCAGTACTTC. This codes for CASSGGAMTYEQYF.